Below are 8 T cell receptor beta chains sequenced from a single sample in a study of neoadjuvant nivolumab and ipilimumab in lung cancer. Data came from immunoSEQ multiplex PCR; TCRdb stores just in-frame clones and leaves some out. The repertoire holds approximately 12,000 clones, with around two thirds as singletons. Material: peripheral blood, obtained after neoadjuvant nivolumab, alone or with ipilimumab, at or shortly before surgery. The receptors originated from an adult with non-small cell lung cancer.

The rearrangement joins TRBV29-1 to TRBJ1-5; D remains unclear. Deletions cut 1 base from V and 11 bases from J, with 18 bases between. This CDR3 contains 14 residues. Germline CDR1 and CDR2: SQVTM and ANQGSEA. The CDR3: CSVEGRGGIRAQHF. The CDR3 DNA reads TGCAGCGTTGAAGGGCGGGGAGGAATAAGGGCCCAGCATTTT.

The CDR3 region is CASSLAQNEQFF. The CDR3 nucleotides read TGCGCCAGCAGCTTGGCCCAGAATGAGCAGTTCTTC. J is TRBJ2-1 and V is TRBV5-1, with D unclear. Per germline, CDR1 SGHRS and CDR2 YFSETQ. Trimming took 0 bases from V and 7 from J, leaving 5 bases between them. There are 12 residues in the CDR3.

The chain combines TRBV5-1 with TRBJ2-7; D is possibly TRBD2 (6 bases). Trimming removed 0 bases from V and 3 bases from J, with 13 bases in between. CDR1 is SGHRS, CDR2 YFSETQ, per germline. The CDR3 contains 15 residues. CDR3 protein: CASSLDGTEYYEQYF. For the CDR3, the DNA is TGCGCCAGCAGCTTGGATGGGACTGAGTACTACGAGCAGTACTTC.

The chain joins TRBV18 to TRBJ1-2; no clear D. Trimming cost V 9 bases and J 5 bases, with 25 bases left between them. CDR3 length: 16 amino acids. Germline V gives CDR1 KGHSH, CDR2 LQKENI. DNA for the CDR3: TGTGCCAGTCCAGATCTGGGCCGACAAGGAGGGTATGGCTACACCTTC. Translating gives CASPDLGRQGGYGYTF. Combining the CDR3 with reference TRBV18 and TRBJ1-2 gives the whole variable domain NAGVMQNPRHLVRRRGQEARLRCSPMKGHSHVYWYRQLPEEGLKFMVYLQKENIIDESGMPKERFSAEFPKEGPSILRIQQVVRGDSAAYFCASPDLGRQGGYGYTFGSGTRLTVV.

The chain carries TRBV30 and TRBJ1-1; D gene uncertain. Trimming left V 2 bases short and J 7 bases short, with 14 bases between. Germline lookup yields CDR1 GTSNPN and CDR2 SVGIG (reference sequence). The CDR3 consists of 13 residues. In DNA, the CDR3 is TGTGCCTGGAGTAGGTCTAGAAGCTTTGAAGCTTTCTTT. It encodes CAWSRSRSFEAFF.

This chain joins TRBV7-9 and TRBJ2-5; no clear D. There are 13 residues in the CDR3. With 2 bases removed from V and 5 bases from J, the gap between germline ends came to 9 bases. Germline V gene data show CDR1 as SEHNR and CDR2 as FQNEAQ (reference sequence). CDR3 residues: CASSLSLRETQYF. In nucleotides, the CDR3 is TGTGCCAGCAGCTTATCCCTGCGTGAGACCCAGTACTTC.

In its sample, this clone ranks as medium-sized. The rearrangement uses TRBV7-2 and TRBJ1-1; TRBD1 aligns across 8 bases. Losses at the gene ends were 1 base for V and 4 bases for J; bases not matched to a gene: 5. The CDR3 totals 15 residues. Per germline, CDR1 SGHTA and CDR2 FQGNSA. The CDR3 bases are TGTGCCAGCAGCTTAGTTCAGGGGGCGGGCACTGAAGCTTTCTTT. This codes for CASSLVQGAGTEAFF.

A note on this clone: Mismatch with germline at one junction end may stem from a read error. The V and J genes are TRBV7-2 and TRBJ2-5, with 7 bases lining up with TRBD2. This CDR3 is built from 12 residues. The germline V gene has CDR1 SGHTA and CDR2 FQGNSA. The CDR3 DNA reads TGTGCGAGCAGAGGGAGCGGGAAGACCCAGTACTTC. It codes for CASRGSGKTQYF.